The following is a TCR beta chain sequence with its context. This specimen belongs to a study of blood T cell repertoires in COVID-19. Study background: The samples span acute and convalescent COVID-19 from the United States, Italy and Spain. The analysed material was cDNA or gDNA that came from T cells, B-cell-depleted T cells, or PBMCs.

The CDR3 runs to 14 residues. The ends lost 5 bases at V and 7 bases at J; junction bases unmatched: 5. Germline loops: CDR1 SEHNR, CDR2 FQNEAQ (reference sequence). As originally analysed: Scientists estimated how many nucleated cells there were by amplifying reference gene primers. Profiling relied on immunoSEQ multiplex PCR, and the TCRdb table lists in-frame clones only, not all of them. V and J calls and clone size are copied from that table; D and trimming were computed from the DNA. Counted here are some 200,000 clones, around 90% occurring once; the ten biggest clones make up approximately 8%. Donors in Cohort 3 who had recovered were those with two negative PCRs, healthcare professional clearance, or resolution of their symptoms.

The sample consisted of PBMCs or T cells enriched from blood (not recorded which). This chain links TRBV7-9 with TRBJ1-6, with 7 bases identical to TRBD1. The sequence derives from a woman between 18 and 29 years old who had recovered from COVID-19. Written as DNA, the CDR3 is TGTGCCAGCAGCCGGGACAGCGCCAATTCACCCCTCCACTTT. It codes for CASSRDSANSPLHF.